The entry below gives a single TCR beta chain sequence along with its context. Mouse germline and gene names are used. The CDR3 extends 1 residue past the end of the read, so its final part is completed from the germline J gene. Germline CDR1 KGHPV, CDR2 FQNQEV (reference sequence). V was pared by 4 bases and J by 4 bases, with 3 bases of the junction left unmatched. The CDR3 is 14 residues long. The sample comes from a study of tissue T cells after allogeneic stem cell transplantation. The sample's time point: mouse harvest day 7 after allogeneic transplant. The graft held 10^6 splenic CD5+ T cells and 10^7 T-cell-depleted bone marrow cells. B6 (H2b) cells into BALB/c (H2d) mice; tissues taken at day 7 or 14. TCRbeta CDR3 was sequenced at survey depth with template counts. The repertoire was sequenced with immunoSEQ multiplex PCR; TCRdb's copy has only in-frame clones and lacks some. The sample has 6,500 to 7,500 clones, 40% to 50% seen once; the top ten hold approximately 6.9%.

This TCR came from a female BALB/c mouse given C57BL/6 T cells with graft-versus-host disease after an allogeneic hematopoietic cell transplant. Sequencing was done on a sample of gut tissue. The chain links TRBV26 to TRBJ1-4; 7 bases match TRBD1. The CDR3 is CASSRAGGNERLFF. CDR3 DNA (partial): TGTGCCAGCAGTCGGGCAGGGGGCAACGAAAGATTATTT.